This T cell receptor (beta chain) was profiled in a study of spatial heterogeneity in lung cancer. Study results and limitations: Among blood samples, ubiquitous expanded tumor TCRs appeared more at resection than at follow-up.

J gave up 4 bases and V 1 base, and 11 bases lay outside the gene matches. Germline V CDR1 and CDR2: MDHEN, SYDVKM. The CDR3 extends over 17 amino acids. Indicated time point: sample taken at primary tumor resection. Without sorting, whole RNA was sequenced from tumor, nontumor lung or frozen PBMC. To note about this clonotype: What it binds is not known.

Each TCR cDNA molecule bore a unique molecular identifier. From the 5' RACE reads, TCRdb called clonotypes with MiXCR, one entry per CDR3 protein. The profile shows about 95,000 distinct CDR3 sequences, approximately 8.9% of them singletons. The clonotype comes from a male donor with early-stage non-small cell lung cancer. The sample consisted of PBMCs, taken at surgery. The chain carries TRBV28 and TRBJ2-7; TRBD2 aligns across 9 bases. The CDR3 loop is CASSLSSSGTPYYEQYF. The DNA of the CDR3 is TGTGCCAGCAGTTTATCCTCTAGCGGGACCCCTTATTACGAGCAGTACTTC.